The 4 T cell receptor beta chains below were found in one sample sequenced in a study of blood T cells in healthy people across ages. Using a J-beta primer mix together with a sample-barcoded 5' primer, a second PCR was run for 7 to 11 cycles. TCRdb re-derived calls from the 5' RACE reads in MiXCR, one entry per CDR3 protein. Here the sample spans under 950,000 distinct CDR3 sequences, 20% to 25% being singletons. Sequencing was done on a sample of blood. Every receptor here comes from a man between 65 and 80 years old in good health.

The chain is built from TRBV6-1 and TRBJ2-3; D remains ambiguous. CDR3 length: 14 amino acids. V was pared by 3 bases and J by 4 bases, with 11 bases between. Germline-derived CDR1 and CDR2 are MNHNS and SASEGT. The CDR3: CASSEQVLADTQYF. DNA for the CDR3: TGTGCCAGCAGTGAGCAAGTCCTGGCAGATACGCAGTATTTT.

The chain carries TRBV27 and TRBJ2-3; 12 positions agree with TRBD2. Per germline, CDR1 MNHEY and CDR2 SMNVEV (reference sequence). The V and J ends lost 5 bases and 3 bases, in that order; junction bases with no gene match: 9. The CDR3 sequence is 17 residues long. CDR3 loop: CASSEPRTSGITDTQYF. The CDR3 coding sequence is TGTGCCAGCAGTGAACCTCGGACTAGCGGGATTACAGATACGCAGTATTTT.

The chain employs TRBV20-1 and TRBJ2-5, with 7 bases fitting TRBD2. V trimming: 6 bases; J trimming: 4 bases; junction bases outside the gene matches: 11. CDR3 size: 14 residues. CDR1 is DFQATT, CDR2 SNEGSKA, per germline (reference sequence). CDR3 DNA: TGCAGTGCCCTTGGAATAGGCGGGGGAGAGACCCAGTACTTC. Encoded protein: CSALGIGGGETQYF.

This clonotype was counted between two and nine times. The rearrangement links TRBV4-1 to TRBJ1-2; the D gene is possibly TRBD1 (6 bases). This CDR3 is 16 amino acids long. Germline lookup yields CDR1 MGHRA and CDR2 YSYEKL. Trimming left V 3 bases short and J 6 bases short, with 20 bases between. Here the CDR3 reads CASSHEPGVGLDGYTF. The CDR3, as DNA: TGCGCCAGCAGCCATGAACCAGGGGTAGGTTTGGATGGCTACACCTTC.